This T cell receptor (beta chain) emerged from a study of T cell responses to AZD1222 COVID-19 vaccine. On this clone itself: Its antigen is unknown.

The CDR3 is 13 amino acids. The V and J ends lost 5 bases and 11 bases respectively, with 16 bases between them. CDR1 and CDR2 (germline): SNHLY, FYNNEI. The method was immunoSEQ multiplex PCR; TCRdb's version includes in-frame clones alone and lacks a portion of them. The repertoire has approximately 110,000 clones, more than 85% of them found once; the top ten carry about 10%. Findings and limits, study-wide: Mostly white British, mostly female donors; authors suggested clonal diversity may be underestimated. Reportedly, close to half of spike-specific TCRs are directed against unmutated variant regions.

V is TRBV2 and J is TRBJ1-5; D not certain. The receptor was isolated from an adult in good health. The specimen comprised peripheral blood, sampled on day 0 of AZD1222 vaccination. CDR3 in amino acids: CASSYEVRDAQHF. The CDR3 nucleotides read TGTGCCAGCAGTTATGAGGTCCGGGATGCCCAGCATTTT.